The following is a TCR beta chain sequence with its context. Its specificity is unknown. The germline CDR1 and CDR2 sequences are LNHDA and SQIVND (reference sequence). The length of the CDR3 is 16 residues. The V and J ends lost 5 bases and 0 bases respectively, with 16 bases between them. The assay was immunoSEQ multiplex PCR, and TCRdb's table has in-frame clones only and misses some. The repertoire includes around 80,000 clones, about 91% of them detected once, and approximately 2.4% sits in the top ten. Samples of blood were obtained at baseline, on cycle 4 day 1, and on cycle 7 day 1. This sample was included in a study of OX40 agonist ivuxolimab in advanced cancers. The wider study: Patients were infused with ivuxolimab every 2 weeks at 0.01 to 10 mg/kg. Study conclusions and caveats: With doses of 0.1 to 3.0 mg/kg, CD4+ and CD8+ blood T cells had undergone clonal expansion by week 6. Clonal expansion was among the lowest in partial responders at 0.1-3.0 mg/kg, especially CD8+.

The receptor was isolated from an adult with an advanced solid tumor such as melanoma, head and neck, liver or kidney cancer. This chain connects TRBV19 to TRBJ1-1; D is undetermined. This specimen consisted of CD4+ or CD8+ T cells sorted from blood, obtained in a trial of the OX40 agonist ivuxolimab. CDR3 coding DNA: TGTGCCAGTAGTCCACTTTCGCCACTCATGAACACTGAAGCTTTCTTT. Protein product: CASSPLSPLMNTEAFF.